Presented here are 29 T cell receptor beta chains from one specimen sequenced in a study of blood T cell repertoires in COVID-19. Clones were read by immunoSEQ multiplex PCR, and TCRdb kept only the in-frame ones, dropping some. This sample carries more than 200,000 clones, more than 80% of them seen once, and the ten largest clones take 10%. The sequenced material came from peripheral blood. The receptors were gathered from a woman older than 75 with acute or convalescent COVID-19.

This clone showed up just once. V is TRBV29-1 and J is TRBJ1-2; 7 nucleotides line up with TRBD1. Germline V gene sequence: CDR1 SQVTM, CDR2 ANQGSEA. The CDR3 spans 14 residues. The trim removed 0 bases at V and 7 bases at J, leaving 8 bases unmatched. The CDR3 region is CSVEDRDSIFGYTF. The CDR3 region has the DNA TGCAGCGTTGAAGACAGGGACAGTATTTTTGGCTACACCTTC.

This clone was counted a few times. This chain uses TRBV30 with TRBJ1-2; unclear D gene. The CDR3 totals 11 residues. Germline V gene lookup returns CDR1 GTSNPN and CDR2 SVGIG (reference sequence). Trimming stripped 0 bases from V and 7 bases from J, with 6 bases between. The CDR3 DNA follows: TGTGCCTGGAGTGTAGGGAGTGGCTACACCTTC. Encoded protein: CAWSVGSGYTF.

The V gene is TRBV27, the J gene TRBJ2-3; 7 bases map to TRBD2. V lost 7 bases to trimming and J lost 3 bases; unmatched junction nucleotides: 16. The CDR3 is made up of 17 amino acids. The V gene's germline CDR1 is MNHEY and CDR2 SMNVEV (reference sequence). CDR3 sequence (DNA): TGTGCCAGCACCTGGCGGGGAGGCTTGCGGGGGACAGATACGCAGTATTTT. This translates into CASTWRGGLRGTDTQYF.

V gene TRBV25-1 combines with J gene TRBJ2-5; 9 bases match TRBD2. This CDR3 spans 14 amino acids. The V gene end was trimmed by 6 bases and the J gene end by 4 bases; junction bases not matched to a gene: 6. Per germline, CDR1 MGHDK and CDR2 SYGVNS. CDR3 sequence reads: CASREAGGLETQYF. The CDR3 region has the DNA TGTGCCAGCAGGGAAGCGGGAGGACTAGAGACCCAGTACTTC.

The J gene is TRBJ2-1, the V gene TRBV7-3, with 7 bases matching TRBD2. The CDR3 extends over 14 amino acids. The V gene end was trimmed by 10 bases and the J gene end by 5 bases; junction bases not matched to a gene: 11. Germline assignment: CDR1 SGHTA and CDR2 FQGTGA. CDR3 in amino acids: CATAPSGLNNEQFF. The CDR3 nucleotides are TGTGCCACGGCCCCTAGCGGACTCAACAATGAGCAGTTCTTC.

At least ten counts were recorded for this clone. The chain joins TRBV27 to TRBJ2-7; no clear D. The CDR3 has 15 residues. The germline gives CDR1 MNHEY, CDR2 SMNVEV (reference sequence). V was shortened by 0 bases and J by 0 bases, with 9 bases between the two germline ends. The CDR3 protein is CASSLSLSSSYEQYF. The DNA of the CDR3 is TGTGCCAGCAGTTTATCACTTTCGAGCTCCTACGAGCAGTACTTC.

The genes are TRBV24-1 and TRBJ2-3; perhaps TRBD1 as D (6 bases). The V and J ends lost 6 bases and 2 bases respectively, with 17 bases between them. Germline CDR1 is KGHDR and CDR2 is SFDVKD. This CDR3 comprises 16 residues. The CDR3 DNA sequence: TGTGCCACCAGTCTCACTTCACAGGGAAACACAGATACGCAGTATTTT. It yields the protein CATSLTSQGNTDTQYF.

This rearrangement joins TRBV6-5 to TRBJ1-1, with a tentative D call TRBD1 (5 bases). Deletions cut 5 bases from V and 5 bases from J, with 12 bases between. Germline lookup yields CDR1 MNHEY and CDR2 SVGAGI. The CDR3 is made up of 13 amino acids. As DNA, the CDR3 is TGTGCCAGCAGTAAGGGGACTCCGACTGAAGCTTTCTTT. Its protein is CASSKGTPTEAFF.

This clone is medium-sized within its sample. V is TRBV7-2 and J is TRBJ1-6; D uncertain. The CDR3 covers 16 residues. Germline lookup yields CDR1 SGHTA and CDR2 FQGNSA. V was clipped by 5 bases and J by 0 bases, with 11 bases between them. Here the CDR3 reads CASSLPTGSYNSPLHF. CDR3 nucleotides: TGTGCCAGCAGCCTCCCCACGGGCTCCTATAATTCACCCCTCCACTTT.

In this sample, this clone turned up a few times. The gene calls are TRBV7-9 and TRBJ2-3; TRBD1 matches at 7 bases. From germline, CDR1 is SEHNR and CDR2 FQNEAQ (reference sequence). The V segment lost 8 bases and the J segment 6 bases; nucleotides outside the gene matches: 11. The CDR3 sequence is 14 residues long. Written as DNA, the CDR3 is TGTGCCAGCGTCGAACAGGGGAGAGGGGATACGCAGTATTTT. This codes for CASVEQGRGDTQYF.

This clone occurred a few times. The chain combines TRBV28 with TRBJ1-3; TRBD1 agrees at 7 bases. This CDR3 contains 16 residues. V gave up 3 bases and J gave up 6 bases; unmatched junction bases: 11. Germline CDR1 reads MDHEN; CDR2 reads SYDVKM. For the CDR3, the DNA is TGTGCCAGCAGTTTTATGCCGACAGGGCTGGCAAACACCATATATTTT. Translating gives CASSFMPTGLANTIYF.

Comment on this clone: Within the sample, other DNA sequences also encode this same CDR3. The V gene is TRBV19, the J gene TRBJ1-1; a possible D gene is TRBD1 (5 bases). V lost 5 bases and J lost 4, with 11 bases in between. There are 13 residues in the CDR3. Germline V lookup: CDR1 LNHDA, CDR2 SQIVND (reference sequence). The CDR3 nucleotides are TGTGCCAGTAGTGGACGAAGGGGCACTGAAGCTTTCTTT. Translated: CASSGRRGTEAFF.

The chain uses TRBV6-6 and TRBJ2-3; 8 nucleotides line up with TRBD1. The germline V gene has CDR1 MNHNY and CDR2 SVGAGI (reference sequence). V lost 6 bases and J lost 0; bases outside the gene matches: 8. The CDR3 runs 16 residues. The DNA of the CDR3 is TGTGCCAGCAGATTCGCCGGACAGGGAAGCACAGATACGCAGTATTTT. Its translation: CASRFAGQGSTDTQYF.

The rearrangement joins TRBV28 to TRBJ2-2, with D maybe TRBD2 (6 bases). The CDR3 length is 15 residues. Germline CDR1 reads MDHEN; CDR2 reads SYDVKM. V shed 7 bases and J shed 6 bases, with 18 bases lying between them. In DNA, the CDR3 is TGTGCCAGCACCTTGGGGGGAAGTGTGGCCGGGGAGCTGTTTTTT. Protein sequence: CASTLGGSVAGELFF.

This CDR3 reads CASRQGSEAFF. The CDR3 DNA is TGTGCCAGCAGACAGGGGTCTGAAGCTTTCTTT. This chain joins TRBV2 and TRBJ1-1; TRBD1 aligns across 7 bases. Per germline, CDR1 SNHLY and CDR2 FYNNEI. CDR3 length: 11 residues. V was clipped by 6 bases and J by 6 bases; unmatched bases: 1.

This clone was counted once. The same CDR3 arises from other DNA sequences in this sample as well. The chain uses TRBV19 and TRBJ2-7; 11 bases map to TRBD1. The germline V gene encodes CDR1 LNHDA and CDR2 SQIVND (reference sequence). The CDR3 contains 14 residues. J lost 2 bases, V lost 5 bases, and 2 bases had no gene match. The CDR3 region has the DNA TGTGCCAGTAGTCCGGGACAGGGGGCCTACGAGCAGTACTTC. The encoded protein is CASSPGQGAYEQYF.

This clone has only a few counts. The chain carries TRBV7-2 and TRBJ2-6; no clear D gene. This CDR3 region has 15 residues. V was clipped by 4 bases and J by 2 bases, with 9 bases between them. Looked up from germline, CDR1 is SGHTA and CDR2 is FQGNSA. The DNA of the CDR3 is TGTGCCAGCAGCTCCATCGGTCCTGGGGCCAACGTCCTGACTTTC. Its protein product is CASSSIGPGANVLTF.

This CDR3 reads CASRSGLANNNEQFF. The CDR3 nucleotides read TGTGCCAGCAGATCGGGACTAGCTAACAACAATGAGCAGTTCTTC. The chain couples TRBV6-5 to TRBJ2-1, with 9 bases fitting TRBD2. Germline V gene sequence: CDR1 MNHEY, CDR2 SVGAGI. The length of the CDR3 is 15 residues. J was trimmed by 5 bases and V by 6 bases; bases with no gene match: 8.

V and J are TRBV24-1 and TRBJ1-3, with 8 bases identical to TRBD1. This CDR3 has 18 residues. Unmatched junction bases numbered 10, after V lost 4 bases and J lost 0 bases. Germline CDR1 is KGHDR and CDR2 is SFDVKD. CDR3 coding DNA: TGTGCCACCAGTGACGGCCGGACAGGGAAAGTCTCTGGAAACACCATATATTTT. Protein product: CATSDGRTGKVSGNTIYF.

V and J are TRBV2 and TRBJ2-5, with 10 nucleotides matching TRBD2. The CDR3 runs 15 residues. V shed 3 bases, J shed 4 bases, and the junction held 5 bases outside the gene matches. The V gene's germline CDR1 is SNHLY and CDR2 FYNNEI. The CDR3 loop is CASSELAGVGETQYF. The CDR3 DNA is TGTGCCAGCAGTGAGCTAGCGGGAGTAGGAGAGACCCAGTACTTC.

The chain uses TRBV6-2 or TRBV6-3 and TRBJ1-2; 10 positions agree with TRBD1. Germline trimming cut 5 bases from V and 4 bases from J; bases unmatched to any gene: 7. The CDR3 loop spans 15 amino acids. Germline V CDR1 and CDR2: MNHEY, SVGEGT. CDR3 amino acids: CASSNRQGASYGYTF. CDR3 in DNA: TGTGCCAGCAGTAATCGACAGGGGGCGAGCTATGGCTACACCTTC.

The chain carries TRBV19 and TRBJ1-4; D remains unclear. The CDR3 extends over 13 amino acids. CDR1 is LNHDA, CDR2 SQIVND, per germline (reference sequence). V was pared by 4 bases and J by 5 bases, with 8 bases between. CDR3 nucleotides: TGTGCCAGTAGTAATCAGGTGAATGAAAAACTGTTTTTT. Translated, it gives CASSNQVNEKLFF.

V usage is TRBV6-1 and J usage is TRBJ1-5, with a weak D call TRBD1 (6 bases). The germline V gene encodes CDR1 MNHNS and CDR2 SASEGT. CDR3 length equals 15 residues. Trimming pared 0 bases from V and 6 bases from J, leaving 12 bases between. As DNA, the CDR3 is TGTGCCAGCAGTGAAGCCCCGGCAGGGGCTCAGCCCCAGCATTTT. It specifies CASSEAPAGAQPQHF.

CDR3 DNA sequence: TGTGCCAGCAGCTTGATAATAGCGGGAGGTGCCCAGTACTTC. Protein product: CASSLIIAGGAQYF. The chain has TRBV7-9 and TRBJ2-5; TRBD2 agrees at 10 bases. Germline loops: CDR1 SEHNR, CDR2 FQNEAQ (reference sequence). V shed 3 bases and J 9 bases; nucleotides not matched to a gene: 7. The CDR3 sequence is 14 residues long.

The rearrangement links TRBV12-3 or TRBV12-4 to TRBJ1-2, with a weak D call TRBD1 (5 bases). The length of the CDR3 is 13 residues. Trimming left V 3 bases short and J 4 bases short, with 9 bases between. The CDR3 spells CASSLGPIYGYTF. The CDR3 DNA sequence: TGTGCCAGCAGTTTGGGGCCGATCTATGGCTACACCTTC.

This clone has only one observation. The genes are TRBV6-5 and TRBJ1-1, with D unresolved. The V end was cut by 5 bases, the J end by 0 bases, with 13 bases between. The CDR3 loop spans 15 amino acids. Germline values: CDR1 MNHEY, CDR2 SVGAGI. CDR3 sequence reads: CASSPRSGVNTEAFF. DNA of the CDR3: TGTGCCAGCAGTCCAAGATCGGGAGTGAACACTGAAGCTTTCTTT.

V is TRBV7-9 and J is TRBJ1-4, with 10 positions matching TRBD1. Germline V gives CDR1 SEHNR, CDR2 FQNEAQ (reference sequence). The trim removed 5 bases at V and 5 bases at J, leaving 5 bases unmatched. The CDR3 is 15 residues long. DNA for the CDR3: TGTGCCAGCAGCCTCCGGACAGGGGGAAATGAAAAACTGTTTTTT. This codes for CASSLRTGGNEKLFF.

V is TRBV7-3 and J is TRBJ1-2; D possibly corresponds to TRBD1 (5 bases). The V end was cut by 3 bases, the J end by 6 bases, with 20 bases between. CDR1 and CDR2 (germline): SGHTA, FQGTGA. This CDR3 region has 16 residues. The DNA for the CDR3 is TGTGCCAGCAGCTTGGGGGGACCTCGGATAGGGCATGGCTACACCTTC. Translation: CASSLGGPRIGHGYTF.

Comment on this clone: Mismatch with germline at one junction end may stem from a read error. The chain couples TRBV15 to TRBJ1-3; no clear D gene. The germline V gene encodes CDR1 LNHNV and CDR2 YYDKDF (reference sequence). This CDR3 has 12 amino acids. CDR3 sequence: CATSRDAGPPGF. The CDR3 DNA follows: TGTGCCACCAGCAGAGATGCGGGTCCCCCCGGTTTT. The full variable domain, rest sourced from reference TRBV15 and TRBJ1-3, is DAMVIQNPRYQVTQFGKPVTLSCSQTLNHNVMYWYQQKSSQAPKLLFHYYDKDFNNEADTPDNFQSRRPNTSFCFLDIRSPGLGDTAMYLCATSRDAGPPGFGEGSWLTVV.